The next 17 T cell receptor beta chains were all read from a single sample in a study of blood T cell repertoires in COVID-19 (dated by TCRdb to 2020 to 2022). The library was built by means of the immunoSEQ multiplex PCR assay. The immuneACCESS repertoire file appears here via TCRdb, limited to in-frame rearrangements. These files lack a portion of the clones; in checked studies, under half of the deficit traces to unresolved V genes, and the cause of the others is not known. This sample holds roughly 150,000 clones; about four fifths were observed only once. The ten largest clones capture more than 11% of the sample. The sequenced sample was peripheral blood. Receptor source: a woman older than 75 with acute or convalescent COVID-19.

This chain connects TRBV20-1 to TRBJ1-1; unclear D gene. Germline assignment: CDR1 DFQATT and CDR2 SNEGSKA (reference sequence). CDR3 size: 11 residues. Trimming pared 5 bases from V and 1 base from J, leaving 5 bases between. Written as DNA, the CDR3 is TGCAGTGCTTCGGGGAACACTGAAGCTTTCTTT. Translating gives CSASGNTEAFF.

In this sample, this clone turned up a few times. The chain carries TRBV11-2 and TRBJ2-1; a possible D gene is TRBD2 (7 bases). The CDR3 is 14 amino acids. Deletions cut 4 bases from V and 8 bases from J, with 15 bases between. Germline V lookup: CDR1 SGHAT, CDR2 FQNNGV. The CDR3 nucleotides are TGTGCCAGCAGCTCTCCTTCGGGGGGCCATGAGCAGTTCTTC. Residues: CASSSPSGGHEQFF.

The chain combines TRBV4-1 with TRBJ1-1; the D is unclear. The CDR3 spans 14 residues. V was clipped by 4 bases and J by 1 base, with 10 bases between them. The V gene's germline CDR1 is MGHRA and CDR2 YSYEKL. The CDR3, as DNA: TGCGCCAGCAGCCGCCCTAGAGGGAACACTGAAGCTTTCTTT. Amino acids: CASSRPRGNTEAFF.

This chain joins TRBV7-9 and TRBJ2-3; 7 positions match TRBD1. Germline V CDR1 and CDR2: SEHNR, FQNEAQ (reference sequence). V shed 4 bases, J shed 10 bases, and the junction held 5 bases outside the gene matches. The length of the CDR3 is 12 residues. The CDR3 nucleotides are TGTGCCAGCAGCTCAGCGGACAGGCCGCAGTATTTT. Translation gives CASSSADRPQYF. Supplemented by reference TRBV7-9 and TRBJ2-3, the full variable domain reads DTGVSQNPRHKITKRGQNVTFRCDPISEHNRLYWYRQTLGQGPEFLTYFQNEAQLEKSRLLSDRFSAERPKGSFSTLEIQRTEQGDSAMYLCASSSADRPQYFGPGTRLTVL.

The chain joins TRBV19 to TRBJ2-1, with TRBD2 matching over 8 bases. The CDR3 contains 18 residues. With 9 bases clipped from V and 2 bases from J, the junction kept 18 bases outside the gene matches. CDR1 and CDR2 (germline): LNHDA, SQIVND (reference sequence). CDR3 nucleotides: TGTGCCAGCCAAGCGGGAGAGTATGTGGGGTTCACCTACAATGAGCAGTTCTTC. It yields the protein CASQAGEYVGFTYNEQFF.

The CDR3 is CASSLANRDREGGYTF. CDR3 DNA: TGTGCCAGCAGTTTGGCGAACCGGGACAGGGAGGGGGGCTACACCTTC. This chain connects TRBV28 to TRBJ1-2; 9 positions agree with TRBD1. Germline V gene data show CDR1 as MDHEN and CDR2 as SYDVKM. The CDR3 extends over 16 amino acids. J gave up 8 bases and V 3 bases, and 13 bases lay outside the gene matches.

This rearrangement joins TRBV28 to TRBJ1-5, with D possibly being TRBD1 (6 bases). V was pared by 5 bases and J by 6 bases, with 20 bases between. The CDR3 is made up of 16 amino acids. The germline V gene encodes CDR1 MDHEN and CDR2 SYDVKM. Written as DNA, the CDR3 is TGTGCCAGCAGTCTGTATCGGGGGGGCGCAATTCAGCCCCAGCATTTT. This codes for CASSLYRGGAIQPQHF.

V gene TRBV16 combines with J gene TRBJ1-1; no firm D call. The V gene lost 4 bases and the J gene lost 4 bases, with 10 bases spanning the gap. Germline V gene data show CDR1 as KGHSY and CDR2 as FQNENV. The CDR3 runs to 13 residues. The CDR3 nucleotides are TGTGCCAGCAGCCCCCTGGAGTTCACTGAAGCTTTCTTT. Translating it yields CASSPLEFTEAFF.

CDR3 coding DNA: TGTGCCAGCAGTGAACTTGGGACAGCTAATTCACCCCTCCACTTT. As protein: CASSELGTANSPLHF. The chain links TRBV2 to TRBJ1-6, with 7 positions matching TRBD1. Looked up from germline, CDR1 is SNHLY and CDR2 is FYNNEI. This CDR3 spans 15 amino acids. With V trimmed by 2 bases and J by 6 bases, 4 bases remained unmatched.

The chain carries TRBV10-1 and TRBJ2-7; D possibly corresponds to TRBD2 (6 bases). The V gene's germline CDR1 is WNHNN and CDR2 SYGVQD (reference sequence). The CDR3 runs to 17 residues. V was clipped by 4 bases and J by 0 bases, with 19 bases between them. The CDR3 is CASSGGLASYSSYEQYF. As DNA, the CDR3 is TGCGCCAGCAGTGGAGGGCTAGCGAGCTATAGCTCCTACGAGCAGTACTTC.

The rearrangement joins TRBV4-2 to TRBJ2-1; D may be TRBD2 (5 bases). Trimming stripped 2 bases from V and 7 bases from J, with 6 bases between. CDR1 LGHNA and CDR2 YNFKEQ come from the germline V gene. This CDR3 has 12 residues. The CDR3 nucleotides read TGTGCCAGCAGCCAACGGGATAATGAGCAGTTCTTC. Protein product: CASSQRDNEQFF.

The chain couples TRBV19 to TRBJ1-5; the match to TRBD1 covers 7 bases. This CDR3 contains 14 residues. Germline CDR1 LNHDA, CDR2 SQIVND (reference sequence). Losses at the gene ends were 6 bases for V and 5 bases for J; bases not matched to a gene: 7. CDR3 in amino acids: CASRLTGDHQPQHF. In DNA, the CDR3 is TGTGCCAGTAGGCTAACAGGGGATCATCAGCCCCAGCATTTT.

This chain links TRBV19 with TRBJ1-1; tentative D call: TRBD1 (6 bases). Germline values: CDR1 LNHDA, CDR2 SQIVND (reference sequence). The V gene lost 6 bases and the J gene lost 0 bases, with 11 bases spanning the gap. The CDR3 loop spans 14 amino acids. The CDR3: CASSRGNMNTEAFF. For the CDR3, the DNA is TGTGCCAGTAGCAGGGGAAACATGAACACTGAAGCTTTCTTT.

This clone was recorded a few times. This chain links TRBV5-5 with TRBJ1-2; D perhaps matches TRBD1 (6 bases). Germline values: CDR1 SGHKS, CDR2 YYEKEE (reference sequence). The V and J ends lost 4 bases and 4 bases respectively, with 14 bases between them. The CDR3 has 14 residues. CDR3 coding DNA: TGTGCCAGCAGCCCCAGGTTAGGGGGCTATGGCTACACCTTC. It encodes CASSPRLGGYGYTF.

The chain combines TRBV6-5 with TRBJ1-5; possibly TRBD1 for D (6 bases). This CDR3 has 16 residues. The V end lost 2 bases, the J end lost 3 bases, and 14 bases lay between the germline ends. The germline CDR1 and CDR2 sequences are MNHEY and SVGAGI. CDR3 loop: CASSYVSGAANQPQHF. Written as DNA, the CDR3 is TGTGCCAGCAGTTACGTCTCAGGGGCGGCCAATCAGCCCCAGCATTTT.

Only a few counts were recorded for this clone. V gene TRBV12-5 combines with J gene TRBJ2-1, with a possible D match to TRBD1 (5 bases). V gave up 3 bases and J gave up 0 bases, with 9 bases separating them. Germline V gene sequence: CDR1 LGHNT, CDR2 FRNRAP. The CDR3 totals 15 residues. CDR3 nucleotide sequence: TGTGCTAGTGGTTTAGGGGCATTCTCCTACAATGAGCAGTTCTTC. This codes for CASGLGAFSYNEQFF.

This sequence joins TRBV25-1 and TRBJ2-1, with 12 positions matching TRBD1. V lost 6 bases to trimming and J lost 7 bases; unmatched junction nucleotides: 10. Germline V gene sequence: CDR1 MGHDK, CDR2 SYGVNS. CDR3 length: 16 residues. The CDR3 bases are TGTGCCAGCAGCCGATCCGGGACAGGGGGCTGGAATGAGCAGTTCTTC. Its protein product is CASSRSGTGGWNEQFF.